Detailed here is one T cell receptor beta chain. Its antigen remains undetermined. Qualities for individual bases were not recorded, and no much larger clone is one base off. The library was produced with RT-PCR. Instrument on record: Illumina HiSeq 2500. The public reads were reanalyzed by TCRdb: fastp trimming at Q25, MiXCR alignment, in-frame beta chains only. All rows with the same CDR3 protein become a single entry with the most common DNA and genes. The sample table records about 540,000 distinct CDR3 sequences; around 25% of these occur just once. The ten most abundant clones make up under 3.5% of the sample. For this chain, trimming is 6 bases at the V end and 0 bases at the J end, and the number of junction bases without a gene match is 4. Measured from the cysteine to the phenylalanine, the CDR3 is 14 residues long. The entry retains the CDR3 DNA only, 42 bases that are in frame from base 1. Based on the germline V gene (reference sequence), the CDR1 and CDR2 sequences are DFQATT and SNEGSKA.

The record originates from a study of response to subunit inactivated influenza vaccine (dated by TCRdb to between 2017 and 2018). A note on the overall study: Deep quantitative T cell receptor repertoire profiling was used in the study to track responses to a trivalent subunit inactivated influenza vaccine. Overall study outcomes, separate from this receptor: It was suggested by the authors that each seasonal influenza vaccination may recruit only a limited number of new T cells.

The same sample was also studied in work on T cells expressing NK-cell markers. The second investigation adds: The TCR beta cDNA libraries were made using 5'RACE template switching, a step that added both a universal primer site and unique molecular identifiers. About eight donors provided sorted CD3+CD56+NKG2C+, CD3+CD56+NKG2C- and CD3+CD56-NKG2C+ T-cell subsets, whose TCR beta-chain repertoires were profiled. Seven of the eight sequenced donors were HCMV-seropositive and one was HCMV-seronegative. In several experiments an anti-gammadeltaTCR antibody was added to restrict sorting to alphabetaTCR-expressing T cells. In several donors, the dominant CD3+CD56+NKG2C+ clonotypes ranked among the top 10 CD8+ clonotypes, making up about 1.0-7.5% of CD8+ T cells. Those dominant clonotypes were again the most abundant among CD3+CD56-NKG2C+ cells in several donors, at roughly 25-60.1%. Whether the expanded NKG2C-expressing T cell clones were specific for HCMV antigens was left unclear. Randomly selected healthy volunteers, three men and five women, were used as the eight sequenced donors. To determine HCMV serostatus, a commercial ELISA kit was used to detect HCMV-specific IgG in serum. Ficoll density gradient centrifugation was used to isolate peripheral blood mononuclear cells from blood. CD4+ and CD8+ T cells were isolated from PBMC by magnetic immunoseparation with Miltenyi isolation kits. cDNA synthesis was primed from the TCR beta constant segment and was followed by two successive PCR amplification steps. The libraries were sequenced on Illumina HiSeq 2000/2500, MiSeq or NextSeq, producing 2 x 150 bp reads. Reads were demultiplexed and grouped by UMI with MIGEC, and clonotypes were assembled and quantified with MiTCR. To remove erroneous sequences, TCR cDNA sequences were retained only when supported by two or more reads. The tcR package was used for downstream repertoire analysis, and clonotypes were matched across fractions by CDR3 nucleotide sequence plus V segment. VDJmatch was used to annotate antigen specificity against VDJdb, with one amino acid substitution in CDR3 permitted.

The receptor was isolated from a man aged 45-65 years who received an inactivated influenza vaccine. Donor details come from another sample of the same person, matched by shared clones. The sequenced sample was CD4+ T cells sorted from PBMCs, obtained approximately 13 days after vaccination. Here the chain combines TRBV20-1 and TRBJ2-4; 8 junctional bases match TRBD1. The nucleotide sequence is TGCAGTGCGCGGGACAGGCTAGCCAAAAACATTCAGTACTTC. Protein translation: CSARDRLAKNIQYF.